The 30 T cell receptor beta chains below come from one sample, sequenced in a study of T cells in Graves' hyperthyroidism and ophthalmopathy. TCR beta CDR3 regions were amplified from RNA transcripts. TCR CDR3 regions were first amplified by RT-PCR with HTBI primers. In TCRdb, the multiplex PCR reads were re-called with MiXCR into one record per CDR3 protein. The sample includes around 300,000 distinct CDR3 sequences, roughly 22% of them seen just once. Sequencing was carried out using blood. The receptor source for this set is a man in his thirties or forties with Graves' ophthalmopathy.

This clonotype was counted at least ten times. This chain uses TRBV7-3 with TRBJ2-2; D is perhaps TRBD2 (6 bases). Trimming removed 5 bases at V and 7 bases at J, with 14 bases between. The germline CDR1 and CDR2 sequences are SGHTA and FQGTGA. The CDR3 runs to 14 residues. In DNA, the CDR3 is TGTGCCAGCAGCGATAGCGGAGTTAGCGGGGAGCTGTTTTTT. Protein product: CASSDSGVSGELFF.

About this clonotype: Sequence at one end of the junction differs from germline and may be a read error. This chain joins TRBV5-6 and TRBJ2-1, with a possible D match to TRBD2 (5 bases). The CDR3 totals 16 residues. The V gene's germline CDR1 is SGHDT and CDR2 YYEEEE. In nucleotides, the CDR3 is TGTGCCAGCAGCCGACCGTTGGGGAGCTCCTACAACGAGCAGTTCTTC. This gives the protein CASSRPLGSSYNEQFF.

V is TRBV19 and J is TRBJ1-1; 8 nucleotides match TRBD1. The CDR3 loop spans 15 amino acids. Per germline, CDR1 LNHDA and CDR2 SQIVND (reference sequence). J gave up 1 base and V 1 base, and 2 bases lay outside the gene matches. The CDR3 bases are TGTGCCAGTAGTATAGCCGGGACAGGGAACACTGAAGCTTTCTTT. It encodes CASSIAGTGNTEAFF.

V usage is TRBV11-3 and J usage is TRBJ2-5; no reliable D call. Germline-derived CDR1 and CDR2 are SGHNT and YENEEA. This CDR3 is built from 12 residues. The V end was cut by 7 bases, the J end by 5 bases, with 11 bases between. CDR3 DNA: TGTGCCAGCACCCGCTATATGGAGACCCAGTACTTC. It yields the protein CASTRYMETQYF.

The V and J genes are TRBV10-3 and TRBJ2-7; tentatively, D is TRBD1 (6 bases). V was shortened by 5 bases and J by 5 bases, with 16 bases between the two germline ends. The length of the CDR3 is 14 residues. CDR1 and CDR2 from the germline V gene are ENHRY and SYGVKD. DNA of the CDR3: TGTGCCATCAGTCCCGGTGTGCAGGGGAACGAGCAGTACTTC. This translates into CAISPGVQGNEQYF.

The gene calls are TRBV2 and TRBJ2-6; 9 positions match TRBD1. This CDR3 spans 17 amino acids. The V and J ends lost 4 bases and 1 base, in that order; junction bases with no gene match: 5. Germline assignment: CDR1 SNHLY and CDR2 FYNNEI. The CDR3 reads CASSVQGAESGANVLTF. As DNA, the CDR3 is TGTGCCAGCAGTGTACAGGGGGCTGAGTCTGGGGCCAACGTCCTGACTTTC.

This clonotype came up a few times. The chain carries TRBV14 and TRBJ1-2; D gene uncertain. This CDR3 is built from 12 residues. From germline, CDR1 is SGHDN and CDR2 FVKESK. Trimming pared 1 base from V and 8 bases from J, leaving 8 bases between. This CDR3 reads CASSQVSKGYTF. CDR3 in DNA: TGTGCCAGCAGCCAAGTGTCCAAGGGCTACACCTTC.

This clonotype was seen repeatedly, ten times or more. The chain couples TRBV5-1 to TRBJ1-1; D unclear. CDR3 length equals 14 residues. Germline assignment: CDR1 SGHRS and CDR2 YFSETQ. V was trimmed by 4 bases and J by 8 bases, leaving 18 bases between them. CDR3 loop: CASSPGSPIMEAFF. The CDR3 coding sequence is TGCGCCAGCAGCCCTGGCTCTCCCATCATGGAAGCTTTCTTT. The variable domain in full, completed from reference TRBV5-1 and TRBJ1-1, reads KAGVTQTPRYLIKTRGQQVTLSCSPISGHRSVSWYQQTPGQGLQFLFEYFSETQRNKGNFPGRFSGRQFSNSRSEMNVSTLELGDSALYLCASSPGSPIMEAFFGQGTRLTVV.

J is TRBJ2-3 and V is TRBV5-1, with 7 positions matching TRBD1. J gave up 4 bases and V 3 bases, and 8 bases lay outside the gene matches. The CDR3 is 15 residues long. Per the germline V gene, CDR1 is SGHRS and CDR2 is YFSETQ. CDR3 amino acids: CASSYGTVSADTQYF. The DNA of the CDR3 is TGCGCCAGCAGCTACGGGACAGTTAGTGCAGATACGCAGTATTTT.

V usage is TRBV29-1 and J usage is TRBJ2-7, with TRBD1 matching 7 bases. Germline V CDR1 and CDR2: SQVTM, ANQGSEA. CDR3 length: 11 amino acids. The trim removed 6 bases at V and 3 bases at J, leaving 2 bases unmatched. The CDR3 coding sequence is TGCAGCGTCTGGACAGGCTACGAGCAGTACTTC. As protein: CSVWTGYEQYF.

This clonotype was detected many times. This rearrangement joins TRBV2 to TRBJ2-2, with 9 bases fitting TRBD1. Germline values: CDR1 SNHLY, CDR2 FYNNEI. Losses at the gene ends were 6 bases for V and 5 bases for J; bases not matched to a gene: 4. This CDR3 region has 14 residues. The CDR3 here is CASRGTGITGELFF. The CDR3 DNA reads as TGTGCCAGCAGAGGGACAGGGATAACCGGGGAGCTGTTTTTT.

This chain uses TRBV4-1 with TRBJ2-3; the D gene is possibly TRBD2 (6 bases). The V gene's germline CDR1 is MGHRA and CDR2 YSYEKL. This CDR3 is built from 15 residues. V lost 1 base and J 1 base, leaving 9 bases between the germline ends. Here the CDR3 DNA reads TGCGCCAGCAGCCAAGCACCTAGCGGCACAGATACGCAGTATTTT. Amino acids: CASSQAPSGTDTQYF.

At least ten counts were recorded for this clonotype. The chain uses TRBV29-1 and TRBJ2-1; 8 bases agree with TRBD1. J lost 7 bases, V lost 5 bases, and 4 bases had no gene match. Per germline, CDR1 SQVTM and CDR2 ANQGSEA. The CDR3 is made up of 12 amino acids. The CDR3: CSVTRGRNEQFF. Here the CDR3 DNA reads TGCAGCGTTACCAGGGGGCGGAATGAGCAGTTCTTC.

There are a few counts of this clonotype. The chain has TRBV27 and TRBJ2-5; D is uncertain. In germline, CDR1 is MNHEY, CDR2 SMNVEV (reference sequence). Between the trimmed V and J ends, which lost 8 bases and 2 bases, there was a span of 18 bases. The CDR3 runs 15 residues. CDR3 sequence (DNA): TGTGCCAGCGGGTCTGGGTGGAGACTTCAAGAGACCCAGTACTTC. Translation gives CASGSGWRLQETQYF.

There are many counts of this clonotype. The gene calls are TRBV28 and TRBJ1-1, with TRBD1 matching 7 bases. The CDR3 sequence is 14 residues long. CDR1 is MDHEN, CDR2 SYDVKM, per germline. V shed 6 bases and J 14 bases; nucleotides not matched to a gene: 18. CDR3 amino acids: CASRPAGQAKGGFF. DNA of the CDR3: TGTGCCAGCAGACCAGCCGGACAGGCCAAGGGAGGGTTCTTT.

Of note for this clonotype: This clone may be a read error of a much larger clone one base away. CDR3 sequence: CSAGPGLARDEQFF. CDR3 bases: TGCAGTGCTGGGCCGGGACTAGCGAGAGATGAGCAGTTCTTC. The J gene is TRBJ2-1, the V gene TRBV20-1, with TRBD2 identical over 10 bases. Germline CDR1 is DFQATT and CDR2 is SNEGSKA (reference sequence). V lost 5 bases to trimming and J lost 8 bases; unmatched junction nucleotides: 9. The CDR3 covers 14 residues.

This clonotype was counted ten times or more. The chain has TRBV5-1 and TRBJ1-4; D may be TRBD1 (6 bases). Trimming stripped 4 bases from V and 1 base from J, with 8 bases between. The CDR3 has 14 residues. CDR1 is SGHRS, CDR2 YFSETQ, per germline. The CDR3 loop reads CASSPGQTNEKLFF. In DNA, the CDR3 is TGCGCCAGCAGCCCGGGACAAACTAATGAAAAACTGTTTTTT. The whole variable domain, remainder taken from reference TRBV5-1 and TRBJ1-4, is KAGVTQTPRYLIKTRGQQVTLSCSPISGHRSVSWYQQTPGQGLQFLFEYFSETQRNKGNFPGRFSGRQFSNSRSEMNVSTLELGDSALYLCASSPGQTNEKLFFGSGTQLSVL.

The sample holds a few counts of this clonotype. V usage is TRBV9 and J usage is TRBJ2-3, with 8 bases aligning to TRBD1. Germline V lookup: CDR1 SGDLS, CDR2 YYNGEE. This CDR3 has 14 amino acids. V lost 0 bases to trimming and J lost 6 bases; unmatched junction nucleotides: 3. CDR3 in DNA: TGTGCCAGCAGCGTAGGGCGACAGGGGGATACGCAGTATTTT. Amino acid sequence: CASSVGRQGDTQYF.

In its sample, this clonotype was seen a few times. V gene TRBV3-1 combines with J gene TRBJ2-7; perhaps TRBD1 as D (5 bases). Per the germline V gene, CDR1 is LGHDT and CDR2 is YNNKEL (reference sequence). This CDR3 is 17 amino acids long. V lost 0 bases to trimming and J lost 4 bases, with 19 bases between them. CDR3 region: CASSQDLLGVPSYEQYF. The DNA for the CDR3 is TGTGCCAGCAGCCAAGATCTATTAGGGGTACCTTCGTACGAGCAGTACTTC.

In the case of this clonotype: Here the CDR3 omits its conserved ending phenylalanine or tryptophan, so a read error is the likely source. The rearrangement uses TRBV2 and TRBJ1-2; D possibly corresponds to TRBD1 (5 bases). This CDR3 spans 14 amino acids. Germline V gene data show CDR1 as SNHLY and CDR2 as FYNNEI. CDR3 sequence: CAGSTLGTEYGYTL. The CDR3 DNA reads TGTGCCGGCAGTACGCTCGGGACCGAATATGGCTACACCCTC.

This chain links TRBV5-1 with TRBJ1-1, with 10 positions matching TRBD1. J gave up 3 bases and V 4 bases, and 3 bases lay outside the gene matches. This CDR3 is built from 14 residues. CDR1 and CDR2 (germline): SGHRS, YFSETQ. CDR3 coding DNA: TGCGCCAGCAGCGACAGGGGGCCGGACACTGAAGCTTTCTTT. It is translated as CASSDRGPDTEAFF. The full variable domain, with the rest looked up from reference TRBV5-1 and TRBJ1-1, is KAGVTQTPRYLIKTRGQQVTLSCSPISGHRSVSWYQQTPGQGLQFLFEYFSETQRNKGNFPGRFSGRQFSNSRSEMNVSTLELGDSALYLCASSDRGPDTEAFFGQGTRLTVV.

This clonotype was observed many times. Here the CDR3 reads CASSSQGQSGYTF. DNA of the CDR3: TGTGCCAGCAGCTCCCAGGGACAGAGCGGCTACACCTTC. The J gene is TRBJ1-2, the V gene TRBV27; 7 nucleotides align to TRBD1. In germline, CDR1 is MNHEY, CDR2 SMNVEV (reference sequence). J gave up 8 bases and V 6 bases, and 9 bases lay outside the gene matches. The CDR3 runs 13 residues.

This clonotype appeared many times. V is TRBV10-3 and J is TRBJ2-3, with D maybe TRBD2 (6 bases). Trimming took 1 base from V and 5 from J, leaving 10 bases between them. Germline V gene data show CDR1 as ENHRY and CDR2 as SYGVKD. This CDR3 is built from 14 residues. The DNA for the CDR3 is TGTGCCATCAGTGAGTGGCGGGACCGAGATACGCAGTATTTT. Protein product: CAISEWRDRDTQYF.

Note on this clonotype: The junction differs from germline at one of its ends, possibly a read error. V gene TRBV3-1 combines with J gene TRBJ1-2; possible D gene TRBD1, 6 bases. Germline-derived CDR1 and CDR2 are LGHDT and YNNKEL (reference sequence). The CDR3 is 16 amino acids. DNA for the CDR3: TGTGCCAGCAGCCAAGGTCAGGGGCGTACAAACTATAGCTACACCTTC. It encodes CASSQGQGRTNYSYTF.

J is TRBJ2-1 and V is TRBV6-4; 10 bases map to TRBD2. CDR1 is MRHNA, CDR2 SNTAGT, per germline. The CDR3 has 15 residues. V lost 2 bases to trimming and J lost 4 bases; unmatched junction nucleotides: 2. In DNA, the CDR3 is TGTGCCAGCAGTGACATAGCGGGAGGTTACAATGAGCAGTTCTTC. It is translated as CASSDIAGGYNEQFF.

The chain links TRBV27 to TRBJ2-7, with 8 bases matching TRBD1. This CDR3 spans 13 amino acids. CDR1 and CDR2 (germline): MNHEY, SMNVEV (reference sequence). J gave up 7 bases and V 3 bases, and 5 bases lay outside the gene matches. The CDR3 DNA reads as TGTGCCAGCAGTTTGCAGGGGGCGGGAGAGCAGTACTTC. Its protein is CASSLQGAGEQYF.

This clonotype was found once. The rearrangement uses TRBV9 and TRBJ2-7; 9 bases are a match to TRBD1. The germline V gene has CDR1 SGDLS and CDR2 YYNGEE. The V and J ends lost 4 bases and 1 base, in that order; junction bases with no gene match: 15. CDR3 length: 18 amino acids. The CDR3 DNA is TGTGCCAGCAGCCCCCGGTTCCGGGACAGGGAGAGGTCCTACGAGCAGTACTTC. This gives the protein CASSPRFRDRERSYEQYF.

The rearrangement links TRBV5-1 to TRBJ1-2; 7 nucleotides line up with TRBD1. After removal of 3 bases from V and 6 bases from J, the junction contained 8 bases not matched to a gene. The CDR3 sequence is 14 residues long. Per the germline V gene, CDR1 is SGHRS and CDR2 is YFSETQ. CDR3 sequence (DNA): TGCGCCAGCAGCTCTAGGGGGCGCGAAGATGGCTACACCTTC. It codes for CASSSRGREDGYTF.

This clonotype was counted ten times or more. This chain uses TRBV6-6 with TRBJ1-2; TRBD1 is a possible D gene (6 bases). V gave up 2 bases and J gave up 7 bases, with 14 bases separating them. This CDR3 contains 14 residues. Per germline, CDR1 MNHNY and CDR2 SVGAGI (reference sequence). The CDR3 sequence is CASSYGQFVGGYTF. The CDR3 DNA reads TGTGCCAGCAGTTACGGACAGTTTGTGGGTGGCTACACCTTC.

On this clonotype itself: A much larger clone differs from this one at a single base, so this may be a read error. This chain connects TRBV27 to TRBJ2-1; TRBD2 matches 8 bases. The CDR3 has 14 residues. Germline V CDR1 and CDR2: MNHEY, SMNVEV (reference sequence). V shed 3 bases and J 3 bases; nucleotides not matched to a gene: 1. The CDR3 nucleotides are TGTGCCAGCAGTTTGAGCGGGAGCTACAATGAGCAGTTCTTC. Its translation is CASSLSGSYNEQFF.